This T cell receptor beta chain was profiled in a study of blood T cell repertoires in COVID-19. About the study: In each case, the material was cDNA or gDNA derived from T cells, B-cell-depleted T cells, or PBMCs.

There are 11 residues in the CDR3. The germline V gene encodes CDR1 SGHDT and CDR2 YYEEEE. Trimming cost V 1 base and J 9 bases, with 5 bases left between them. Seattle researchers signed up patients amid active infection and tracked them longitudinally. Using immunoSEQ multiplex PCR, the repertoire was profiled, and TCRdb retains in-frame clones only, with some absent. Among 190,000 or so clones listed, 94% were seen once. A few counts support this clone. This TCR derives from a man aged 30 to 39 with COVID-19, enrolled during active disease. This rearrangement joins TRBV5-6 to TRBJ2-1; D is unresolved. The sequencing input was peripheral blood. CDR3 sequence (DNA): TGTGCCAGCAGCTTGCTCGGTGAGCAGTTCTTC. Residues: CASSLLGEQFF.